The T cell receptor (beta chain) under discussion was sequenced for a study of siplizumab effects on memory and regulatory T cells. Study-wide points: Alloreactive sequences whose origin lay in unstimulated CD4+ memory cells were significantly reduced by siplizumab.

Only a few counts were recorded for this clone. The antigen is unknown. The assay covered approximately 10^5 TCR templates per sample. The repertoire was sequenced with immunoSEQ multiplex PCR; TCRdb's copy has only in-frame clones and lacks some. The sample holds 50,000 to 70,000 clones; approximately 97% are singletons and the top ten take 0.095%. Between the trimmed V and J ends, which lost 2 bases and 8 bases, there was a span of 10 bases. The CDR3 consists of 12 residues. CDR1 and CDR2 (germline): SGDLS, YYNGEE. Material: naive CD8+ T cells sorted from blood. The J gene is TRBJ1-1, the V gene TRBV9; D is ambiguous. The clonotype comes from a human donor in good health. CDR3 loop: CASSVAGNEAFF. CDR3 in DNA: TGTGCCAGCAGCGTTGCGGGGAACGAAGCTTTCTTT.